The 5 T cell receptor beta chains given below trace back to one sample, sequenced in a study of long-term antiretroviral therapy in people with HIV. The assay used was immunoSEQ (version v3.0), run at survey level. Repertoires were generated with immunoSEQ multiplex PCR, while TCRdb's copy carries only in-frame clones and drops some. The sample consists of approximately 22,000 clones, about 80% of them appearing once. Sequenced here: unsorted PBMCs, sampled 0.5 years before starting antiretroviral therapy. All receptors derive from a man in his forties or fifties with HIV.

The rearrangement uses TRBV6-6 and TRBJ1-5, with D possibly matching TRBD1 (6 bases). The CDR3 consists of 16 residues. V lost 2 bases, J lost 1 base, and 12 bases lay in between. Germline-derived CDR1 and CDR2 are MNHNY and SVGAGI (reference sequence). This chain's CDR3 is CASSYVGAGSNQPQHF. The CDR3 DNA reads as TGTGCCAGCAGTTACGTGGGGGCGGGGAGCAATCAGCCCCAGCATTTT.

The count of this clone is one. CDR3: CASSLAQNEQFF. The CDR3 DNA reads TGCGCCAGCAGCTTGGCCCAGAATGAGCAGTTCTTC. J is TRBJ2-1 and V is TRBV5-1, with no clear D. CDR1 and CDR2 from the germline V gene are SGHRS and YFSETQ. The CDR3 runs to 12 residues. V lost 0 bases and J lost 7, with 5 bases in between.

CDR3 sequence: CAISESPGQGGGYNSPLHF. The CDR3, as DNA: TGTGCCATCAGTGAGTCCCCGGGACAGGGCGGGGGATATAATTCACCCCTCCACTTT. This chain connects TRBV10-3 to TRBJ1-6, with 9 nucleotides matching TRBD1. The CDR3 sequence is 19 residues long. From germline, CDR1 is ENHRY and CDR2 SYGVKD. After removal of 0 bases from V and 4 bases from J, the junction contained 10 bases not matched to a gene.

The rearrangement links TRBV5-5 to TRBJ1-2; tentatively, D is TRBD1 (5 bases). The CDR3 has 16 amino acids. Looked up from germline, CDR1 is SGHKS and CDR2 is YYEKEE (reference sequence). Trimming left V 4 bases short and J 6 bases short, with 22 bases between. The CDR3 coding sequence is TGTGCCAGCAGCCCAAGTGGTGGTTGGATCAGGGATGGCTACACCTTC. This encodes CASSPSGGWIRDGYTF.

The CDR3 sequence: CASSQGQGSYGYTF. Here the CDR3 DNA reads TGTGCCAGCTCCCAAGGACAGGGCTCCTATGGCTACACCTTC. The chain combines TRBV18 with TRBJ1-2; 8 bases line up with TRBD1. The germline V gene encodes CDR1 KGHSH and CDR2 LQKENI. V shed 6 bases and J 4 bases; nucleotides not matched to a gene: 7. The CDR3 extends over 14 amino acids.